This T cell receptor beta chain came from a study of metastatic and nonmetastatic thyroid tumors. Study in general: Where malignant and benign thyroid patients were concerned, repertoires were compared across blood and tumor or nodule tissue.

Thyroid surgery took place with no prior treatment in any patient. With MiXCR, TCRdb reprocessed the PCR reads. The repertoire holds around 89,000 clones, with about 15% as singletons. CDR1 and CDR2 (germline): SGHTA, FQGTGA. The CDR3 is made up of 18 amino acids. Note on this clone: The junction does not match germline at one end; this may be a read error.

The sequenced sample consisted of blood. The rearrangement links TRBV7-3 to TRBJ2-7; D is ambiguous. This receptor was obtained from a female donor with papillary thyroid cancer or a benign thyroid nodule (not recorded which). Some clones in this sample may be carry-over from other donors' samples. The CDR3 DNA reads as TGTGCCAGCAGATTAACCTTCCCCGCACGGAGCCTCCTTGCCGAGCAGTACTTC. This encodes CASRLTFPARSLLAEQYF. Full variable domain (rest looked up from reference TRBV7-3 and TRBJ2-7): GAGVSQTPSNKVTEKGKYVELRCDPISGHTALYWYRQSLGQGPEFLIYFQGTGAADDSGLPNDRFFAVRPEGSVSTLKIQRTERGDSAVYLCASRLTFPARSLLAEQYFGPGTRLTVT.